One and the same sample provided the 7 T cell receptor beta chains below, sequenced in a study of Graves' ophthalmopathy and Graves' hyperthyroidism. Amplified TCR beta CDR3 regions were obtained using RNA transcripts as template. Scientists carried out first-round RT-PCR using HTBI primers and then a second-round multiplex PCR. Each CDR3 protein is one row after TCRdb ran MiXCR on the multiplex PCR reads. The sample holds around 40,000 distinct CDR3 sequences, roughly half seen once. Input material: peripheral blood. Source of these receptors: an adult man with Graves' ophthalmopathy.

A remark on this clonotype: A much larger clone is a single base away; this may be a read error. The V gene is TRBV28, the J gene TRBJ2-4, with D perhaps matching TRBD2 (6 bases). This CDR3 region has 12 residues. CDR1 and CDR2 (germline): MDHEN, SYDVKM. CDR3 DNA: TGTGCCAGCAGCGCGGGGCTAAACAGTCAGTACTTC. It yields the protein CASSAGLNSQYF. Complete variable domain (other parts from reference TRBV28 and TRBJ2-4): DVKVTQSSRYLVKRTGEKVFLECVQDMDHENMFWYRQDPGLGLRLIYFSYDVKMKEKGDIPEGYSVSREKKERFSLILESASTNQTSMYLCASSAGLNSQYFGAGTRLSVL.

This clonotype was counted many times. A read error may be the cause here, since a much bigger clone is one base away. V is TRBV20-1 and J is TRBJ2-1; 7 bases agree with TRBD2. Germline loops: CDR1 DFQATT, CDR2 SNEGSKA (reference sequence). The CDR3 loop spans 15 amino acids. This CDR3 is CSARFGRGTPNGQFF. DNA of the CDR3: TGCAGTGCTAGGTTCGGGCGGGGGACTCCTAATGGGCAGTTCTTC.

This clonotype was detected many times. The rearrangement joins TRBV7-6 to TRBJ1-3; 12 nucleotides agree with TRBD1. The CDR3 is made up of 19 amino acids. V shed 2 bases, J shed 2 bases, and the junction held 10 bases outside the gene matches. Germline CDR1 is SGHVS and CDR2 is FNYEAQ. CDR3 sequence (DNA): TGTGCCAGCAGCTTATTCGGGACAGGGGGCCTAGCCGCTGGAAACACCATATATTTT. The encoded protein is CASSLFGTGGLAAGNTIYF.

The chain has TRBV19 and TRBJ1-6, with unresolved D. The V end was cut by 3 bases, the J end by 10 bases, with 13 bases between. The CDR3 has 14 amino acids. Germline CDR1 and CDR2: LNHDA and SQIVND (reference sequence). CDR3 amino acids: CASSISIVESPLHF. The CDR3 DNA is TGTGCCAGTAGTATTTCCATCGTAGAATCACCCCTCCACTTT.

This clonotype was seen ten or more times. The gene calls are TRBV11-2 and TRBJ2-2, with D maybe TRBD2 (5 bases). V was clipped by 6 bases and J by 5 bases, with 16 bases between them. The CDR3 length is 15 residues. Germline-derived CDR1 and CDR2 are SGHAT and FQNNGV. CDR3 DNA sequence: TGTGCCAGCAGAGGCGGTACCCGGGGAACCGGGGAGCTGTTTTTT. This codes for CASRGGTRGTGELFF.

V is TRBV7-9 and J is TRBJ2-5; the match to TRBD1 covers 9 bases. CDR3 length: 17 amino acids. V was clipped by 4 bases and J by 2 bases; unmatched bases: 11. The germline gives CDR1 SEHNR, CDR2 FQNEAQ (reference sequence). The CDR3 DNA is TGTGCCAGCAGCTCCTACCCCTCGGACAGGGGACAAGAGACCCAGTACTTC. Encoded protein: CASSSYPSDRGQETQYF.

The chain recombines TRBV20-1 with TRBJ1-4, with D possibly matching TRBD1 (6 bases). Deletions cut 6 bases from V and 8 bases from J, with 22 bases between. The germline CDR1 and CDR2 sequences are DFQATT and SNEGSKA (reference sequence). The CDR3 is made up of 15 amino acids. For the CDR3, the DNA is TGCAGTGCCCCACAGGGAGACTCGTTTAGGGAAAAACTGTTTTTT. Its translation is CSAPQGDSFREKLFF.